This T cell receptor (beta chain) was sequenced in a study of blood T cell repertoires in COVID-19. The CDR3 has 16 amino acids. The V gene lost 1 base and the J gene lost 6 bases, with 15 bases spanning the gap. CDR1 is LGHDT, CDR2 YNNKEL, per germline (reference sequence). Sequencing was performed with immunoSEQ multiplex PCR; in TCRdb, only in-frame clones are kept and a portion is missing. Counted here are over 130,000 clones, 75% to 90% occurring once; the ten biggest clones make up around 3.9%. The receptor's source is a man aged 45-65 years in a cohort exposed to, infected with or recovered from COVID-19 (not recorded which). Sequenced: PBMCs or T cells enriched from blood (not recorded which). The rearrangement uses TRBV3-1 (or the pseudogene TRBV3-2) and TRBJ1-4; D might be TRBD1 (5 bases). CDR3 amino acids: CASSQGMRTTYEKLFF. CDR3 coding DNA: TGTGCCAGCAGCCAAGGGATGAGGACAACCTATGAAAAACTGTTTTTT.